This T cell receptor beta chain was observed in a study of OX40 agonist ivuxolimab in advanced cancers. Whole-study context: Dose-escalation patients suffered from hepatocellular carcinoma, melanoma, renal cell or head and neck cancer. A mean age of around 60 years, range about 20 to 85, was recorded, and 80% to 90% were male.

Study-wide points: People who partly responded at 0.1-3.0 mg/kg had some of the least clonal expansion seen.

As to this clone: No antigen is known for it.

Profiling relied on immunoSEQ multiplex PCR, and the TCRdb table lists in-frame clones only, not all of them. The sample carries tens of thousands of clones, 70% to 85% recorded once. Per germline, CDR1 MGHRA and CDR2 YSYEKL. The germline V and J ends were trimmed by 0 bases and 3 bases, with 14 bases remaining between them. The CDR3 extends over 16 amino acids. The clonotype originates from an adult with an advanced solid tumor such as melanoma, head and neck, liver or kidney cancer. The chain recombines TRBV4-1 with TRBJ1-2; possibly TRBD1 for D (6 bases). Source: CD4+ or CD8+ T cells sorted from blood, taken in a trial of the OX40 agonist ivuxolimab. For the CDR3, the DNA is TGCGCCAGCAGCCAAGATCTTGGGGGCAAGTACTATGGCTACACCTTC. Its translation is CASSQDLGGKYYGYTF.